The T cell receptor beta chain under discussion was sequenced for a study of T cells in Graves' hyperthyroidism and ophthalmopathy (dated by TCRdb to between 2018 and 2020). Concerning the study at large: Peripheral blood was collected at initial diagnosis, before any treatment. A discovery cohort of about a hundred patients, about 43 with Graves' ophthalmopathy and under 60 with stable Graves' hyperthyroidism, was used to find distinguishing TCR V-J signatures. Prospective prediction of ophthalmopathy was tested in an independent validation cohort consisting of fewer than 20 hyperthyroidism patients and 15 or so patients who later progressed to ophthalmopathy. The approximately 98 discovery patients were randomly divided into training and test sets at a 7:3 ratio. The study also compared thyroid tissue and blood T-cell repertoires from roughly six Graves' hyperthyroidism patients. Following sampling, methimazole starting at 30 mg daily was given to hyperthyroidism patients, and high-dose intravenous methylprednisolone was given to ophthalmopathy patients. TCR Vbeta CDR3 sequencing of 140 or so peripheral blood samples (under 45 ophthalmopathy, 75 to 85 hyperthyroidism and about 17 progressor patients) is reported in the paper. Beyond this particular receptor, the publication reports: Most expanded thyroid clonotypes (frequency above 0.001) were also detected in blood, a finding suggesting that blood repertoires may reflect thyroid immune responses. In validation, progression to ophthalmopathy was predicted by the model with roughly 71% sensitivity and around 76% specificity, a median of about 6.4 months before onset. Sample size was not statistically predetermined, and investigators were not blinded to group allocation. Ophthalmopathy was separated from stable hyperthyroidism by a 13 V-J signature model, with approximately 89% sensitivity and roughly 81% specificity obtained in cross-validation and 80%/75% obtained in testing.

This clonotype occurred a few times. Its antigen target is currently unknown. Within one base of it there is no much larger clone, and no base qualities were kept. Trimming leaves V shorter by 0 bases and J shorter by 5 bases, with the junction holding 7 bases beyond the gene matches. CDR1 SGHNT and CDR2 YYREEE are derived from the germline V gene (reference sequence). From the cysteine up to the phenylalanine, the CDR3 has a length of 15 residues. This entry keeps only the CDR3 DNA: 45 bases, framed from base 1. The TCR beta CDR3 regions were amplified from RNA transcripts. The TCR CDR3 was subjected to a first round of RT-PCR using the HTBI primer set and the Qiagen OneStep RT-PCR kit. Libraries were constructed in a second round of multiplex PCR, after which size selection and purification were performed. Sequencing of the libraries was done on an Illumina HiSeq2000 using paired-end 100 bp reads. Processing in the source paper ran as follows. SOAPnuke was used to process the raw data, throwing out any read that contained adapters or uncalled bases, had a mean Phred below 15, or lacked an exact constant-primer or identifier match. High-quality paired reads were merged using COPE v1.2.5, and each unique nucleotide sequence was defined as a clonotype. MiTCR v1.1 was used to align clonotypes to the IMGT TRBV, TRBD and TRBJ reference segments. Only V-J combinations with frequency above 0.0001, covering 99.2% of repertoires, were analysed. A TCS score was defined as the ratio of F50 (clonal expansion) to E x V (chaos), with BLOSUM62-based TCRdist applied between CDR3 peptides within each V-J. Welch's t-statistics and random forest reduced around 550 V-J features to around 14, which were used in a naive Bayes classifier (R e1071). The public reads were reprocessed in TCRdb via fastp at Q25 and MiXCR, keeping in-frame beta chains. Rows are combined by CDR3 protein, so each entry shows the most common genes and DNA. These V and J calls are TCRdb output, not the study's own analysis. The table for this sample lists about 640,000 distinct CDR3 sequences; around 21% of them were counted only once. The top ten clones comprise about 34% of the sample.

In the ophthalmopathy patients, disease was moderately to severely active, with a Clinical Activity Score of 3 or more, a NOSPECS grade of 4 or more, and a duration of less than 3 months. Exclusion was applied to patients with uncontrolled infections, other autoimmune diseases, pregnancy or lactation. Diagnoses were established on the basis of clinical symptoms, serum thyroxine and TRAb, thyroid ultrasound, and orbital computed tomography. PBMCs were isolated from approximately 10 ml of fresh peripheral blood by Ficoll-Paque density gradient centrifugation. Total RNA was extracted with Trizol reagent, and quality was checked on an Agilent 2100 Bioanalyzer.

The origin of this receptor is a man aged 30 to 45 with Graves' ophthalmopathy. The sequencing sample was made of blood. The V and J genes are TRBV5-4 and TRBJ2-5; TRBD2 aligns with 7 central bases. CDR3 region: CASSLAAGVSETQYF. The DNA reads TGTGCCAGCAGCTTGGCGGCGGGAGTCTCGGAGACCCAGTACTTC.